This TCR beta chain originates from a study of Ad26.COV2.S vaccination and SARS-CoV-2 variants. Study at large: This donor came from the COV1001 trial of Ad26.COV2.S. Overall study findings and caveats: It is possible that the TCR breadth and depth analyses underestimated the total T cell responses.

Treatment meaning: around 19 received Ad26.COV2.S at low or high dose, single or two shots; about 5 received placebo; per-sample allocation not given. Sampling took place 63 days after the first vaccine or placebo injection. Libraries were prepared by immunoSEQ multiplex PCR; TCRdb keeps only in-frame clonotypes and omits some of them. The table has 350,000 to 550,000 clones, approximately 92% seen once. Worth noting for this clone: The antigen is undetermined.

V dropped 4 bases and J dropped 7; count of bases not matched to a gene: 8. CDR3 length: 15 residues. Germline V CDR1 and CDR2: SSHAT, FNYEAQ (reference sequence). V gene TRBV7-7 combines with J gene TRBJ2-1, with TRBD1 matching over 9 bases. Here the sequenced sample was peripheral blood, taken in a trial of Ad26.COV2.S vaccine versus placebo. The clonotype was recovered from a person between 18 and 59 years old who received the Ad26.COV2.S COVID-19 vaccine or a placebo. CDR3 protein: CASSSGQGLWNEQFF. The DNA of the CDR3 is TGTGCCAGCAGCTCGGGACAGGGCCTATGGAATGAGCAGTTCTTC.